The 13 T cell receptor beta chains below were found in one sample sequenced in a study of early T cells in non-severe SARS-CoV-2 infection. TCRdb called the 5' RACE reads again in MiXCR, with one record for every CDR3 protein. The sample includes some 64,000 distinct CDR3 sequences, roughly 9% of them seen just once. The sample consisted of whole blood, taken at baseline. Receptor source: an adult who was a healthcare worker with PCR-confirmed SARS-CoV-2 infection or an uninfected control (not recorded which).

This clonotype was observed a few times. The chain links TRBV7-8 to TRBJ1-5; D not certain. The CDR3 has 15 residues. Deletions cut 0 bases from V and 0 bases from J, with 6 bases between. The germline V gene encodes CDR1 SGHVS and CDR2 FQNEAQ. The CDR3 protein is CASSLAGSSNQPQHF. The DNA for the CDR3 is TGTGCCAGCAGCTTAGCAGGGTCTAGCAATCAGCCCCAGCATTTT.

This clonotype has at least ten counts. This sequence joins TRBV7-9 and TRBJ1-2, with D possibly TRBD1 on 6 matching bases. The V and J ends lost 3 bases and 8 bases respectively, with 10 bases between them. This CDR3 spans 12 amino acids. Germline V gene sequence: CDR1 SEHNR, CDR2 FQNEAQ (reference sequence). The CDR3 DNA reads TGTGCCAGCAGCTTCGCAGGGGAAGGCTACACCTTC. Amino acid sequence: CASSFAGEGYTF. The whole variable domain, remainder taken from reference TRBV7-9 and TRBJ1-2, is DTGVSQNPRHKITKRGQNVTFRCDPISEHNRLYWYRQTLGQGPEFLTYFQNEAQLEKSRLLSDRFSAERPKGSFSTLEIQRTEQGDSAMYLCASSFAGEGYTFGSGTRLTVV.

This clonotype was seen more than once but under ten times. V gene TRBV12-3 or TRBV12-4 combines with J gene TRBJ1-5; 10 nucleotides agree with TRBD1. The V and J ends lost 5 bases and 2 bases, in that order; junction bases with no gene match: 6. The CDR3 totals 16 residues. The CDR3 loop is CASSPGQGLGNQPQHF. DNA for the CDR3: TGTGCCAGCAGTCCGGGACAGGGGCTAGGCAATCAGCCCCAGCATTTT.

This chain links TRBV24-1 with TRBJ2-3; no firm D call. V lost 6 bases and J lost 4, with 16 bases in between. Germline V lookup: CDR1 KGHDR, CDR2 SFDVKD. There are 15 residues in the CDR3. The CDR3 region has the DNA TGTGCCACCAGTCGGAACGGTCCTCAGGCAGATACGCAGTATTTT. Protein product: CATSRNGPQADTQYF.

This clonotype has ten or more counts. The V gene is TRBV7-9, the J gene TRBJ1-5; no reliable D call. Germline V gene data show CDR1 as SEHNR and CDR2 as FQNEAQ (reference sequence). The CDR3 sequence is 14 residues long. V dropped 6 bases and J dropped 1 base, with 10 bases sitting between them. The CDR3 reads CASSWGWSNQPQHF. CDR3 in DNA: TGTGCCAGCAGTTGGGGTTGGAGCAATCAGCCCCAGCATTTT.

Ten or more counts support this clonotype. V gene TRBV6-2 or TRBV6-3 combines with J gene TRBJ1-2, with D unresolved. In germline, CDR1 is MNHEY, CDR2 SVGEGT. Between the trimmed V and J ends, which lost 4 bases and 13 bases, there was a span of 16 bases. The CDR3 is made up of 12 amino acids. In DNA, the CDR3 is TGTGCCAGCAGTTCCATGGACCGACTCGGCACCTTC. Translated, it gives CASSSMDRLGTF.

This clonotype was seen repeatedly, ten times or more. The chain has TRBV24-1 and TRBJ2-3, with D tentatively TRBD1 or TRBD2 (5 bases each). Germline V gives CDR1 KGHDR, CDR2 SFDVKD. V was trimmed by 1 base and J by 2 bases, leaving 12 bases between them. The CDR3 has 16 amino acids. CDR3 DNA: TGTGCCACCAGTGATTTATACGGGACCTCCACAGATACGCAGTATTTT. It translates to CATSDLYGTSTDTQYF.

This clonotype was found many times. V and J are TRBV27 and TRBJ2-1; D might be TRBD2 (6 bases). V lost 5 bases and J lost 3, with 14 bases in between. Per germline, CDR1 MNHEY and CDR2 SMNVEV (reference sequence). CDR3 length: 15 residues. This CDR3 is CASSPLSGDYNEQFF. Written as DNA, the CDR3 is TGTGCCAGCAGTCCCCTTAGCGGAGACTACAATGAGCAGTTCTTC.

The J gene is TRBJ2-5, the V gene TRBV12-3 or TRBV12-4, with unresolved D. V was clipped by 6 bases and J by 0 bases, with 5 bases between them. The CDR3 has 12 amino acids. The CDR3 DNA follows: TGTGCCAGCAGACTGTACCAAGAGACCCAGTACTTC. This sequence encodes CASRLYQETQYF.

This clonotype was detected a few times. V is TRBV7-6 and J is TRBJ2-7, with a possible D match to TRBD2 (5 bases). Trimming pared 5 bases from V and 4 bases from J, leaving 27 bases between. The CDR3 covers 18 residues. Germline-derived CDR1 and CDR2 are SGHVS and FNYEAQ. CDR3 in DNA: TGTGCCAGCAGCCCAATGGGGATTGGCGGGTTACAAACTTACGAGCAGTACTTC. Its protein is CASSPMGIGGLQTYEQYF.

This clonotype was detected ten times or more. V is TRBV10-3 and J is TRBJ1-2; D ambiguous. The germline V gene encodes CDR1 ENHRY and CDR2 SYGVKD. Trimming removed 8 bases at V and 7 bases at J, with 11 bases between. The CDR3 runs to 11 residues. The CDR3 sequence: CAIGGSTGYTF. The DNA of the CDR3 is TGTGCCATCGGCGGATCCACTGGCTACACCTTC.

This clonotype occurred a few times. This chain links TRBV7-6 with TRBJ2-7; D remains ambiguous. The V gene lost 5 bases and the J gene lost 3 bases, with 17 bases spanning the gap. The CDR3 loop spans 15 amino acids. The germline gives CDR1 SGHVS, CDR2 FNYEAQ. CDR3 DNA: TGTGCCAGCAGCCCCGTCCTCTTTGGTGACTACGAGCAGTACTTC. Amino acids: CASSPVLFGDYEQYF.

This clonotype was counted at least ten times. The CDR3 reads CASSHRTQQETQYF. In DNA form, the CDR3 reads TGTGCCAGCAGCCACCGGACCCAACAAGAGACCCAGTACTTC. The genes are TRBV5-4 and TRBJ2-5; no clear D gene. The CDR3 has 14 residues. CDR1 is SGHNT and CDR2 is YYREEE in the germline V gene (reference sequence). Trimming took 4 bases from V and 2 from J, leaving 12 bases between them. Supplemented by reference TRBV5-4 and TRBJ2-5, the full variable domain reads ETGVTQSPTHLIKTRGQQVTLRCSSQSGHNTVSWYQQALGQGPQFIFQYYREEENGRGNFPPRFSGLQFPNYSSELNVNALELDDSALYLCASSHRTQQETQYFGPGTRLLVL.